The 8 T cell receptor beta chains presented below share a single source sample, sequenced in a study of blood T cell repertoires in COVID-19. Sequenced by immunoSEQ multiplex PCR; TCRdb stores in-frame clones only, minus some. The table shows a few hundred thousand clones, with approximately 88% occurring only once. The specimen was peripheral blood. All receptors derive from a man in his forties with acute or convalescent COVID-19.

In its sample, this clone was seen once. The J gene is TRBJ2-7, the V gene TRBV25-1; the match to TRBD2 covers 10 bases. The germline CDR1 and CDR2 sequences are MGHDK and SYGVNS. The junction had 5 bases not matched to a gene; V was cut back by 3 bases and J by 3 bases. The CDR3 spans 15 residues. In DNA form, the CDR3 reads TGTGCCAGCAGTGACCCACTAGCGGGGAGCTACGAGCAGTACTTC. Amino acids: CASSDPLAGSYEQYF.

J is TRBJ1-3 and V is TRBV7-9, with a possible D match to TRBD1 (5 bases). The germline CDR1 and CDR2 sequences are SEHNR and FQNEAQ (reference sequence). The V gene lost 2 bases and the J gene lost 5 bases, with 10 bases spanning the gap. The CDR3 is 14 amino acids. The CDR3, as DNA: TGTGCCAGCAGCTTATCCTCAGGGCGAAACACCATATATTTT. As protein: CASSLSSGRNTIYF.

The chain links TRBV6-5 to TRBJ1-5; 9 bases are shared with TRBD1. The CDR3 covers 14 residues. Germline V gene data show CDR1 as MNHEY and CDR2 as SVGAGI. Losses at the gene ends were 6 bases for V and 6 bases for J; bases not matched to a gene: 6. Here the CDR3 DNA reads TGTGCCAGCAGGAGGACAGGGGAGAGTCAGCCCCAGCATTTT. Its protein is CASRRTGESQPQHF.

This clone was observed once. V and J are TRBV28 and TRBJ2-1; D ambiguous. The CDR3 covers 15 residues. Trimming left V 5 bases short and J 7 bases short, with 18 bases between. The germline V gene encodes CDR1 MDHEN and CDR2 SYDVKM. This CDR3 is CASSLPLVVTNEQFF. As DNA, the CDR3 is TGTGCCAGCAGTCTGCCGTTAGTAGTTACGAATGAGCAGTTCTTC.

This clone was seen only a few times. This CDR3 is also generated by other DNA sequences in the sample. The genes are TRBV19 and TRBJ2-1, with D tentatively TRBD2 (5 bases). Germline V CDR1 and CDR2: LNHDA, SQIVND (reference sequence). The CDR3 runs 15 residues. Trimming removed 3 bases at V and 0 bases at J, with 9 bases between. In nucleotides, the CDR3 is TGTGCCAGTAGTATCAGCGGAAGCTCCTACAATGAGCAGTTCTTC. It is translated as CASSISGSSYNEQFF.

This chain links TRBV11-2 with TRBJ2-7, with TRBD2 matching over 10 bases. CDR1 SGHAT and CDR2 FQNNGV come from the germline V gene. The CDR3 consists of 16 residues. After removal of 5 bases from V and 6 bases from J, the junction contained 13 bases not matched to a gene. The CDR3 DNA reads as TGTGCCAGCAGCCCCGGAGCGGGAGGGCCTCTCACCGAGCAGTACTTC. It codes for CASSPGAGGPLTEQYF.

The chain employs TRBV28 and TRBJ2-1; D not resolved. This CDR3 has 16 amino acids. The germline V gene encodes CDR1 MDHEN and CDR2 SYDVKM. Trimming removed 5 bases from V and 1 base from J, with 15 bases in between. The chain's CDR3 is CASSPRSYKSYNEQFF. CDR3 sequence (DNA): TGTGCCAGCAGTCCCCGGTCGTATAAGTCCTACAATGAGCAGTTCTTC.

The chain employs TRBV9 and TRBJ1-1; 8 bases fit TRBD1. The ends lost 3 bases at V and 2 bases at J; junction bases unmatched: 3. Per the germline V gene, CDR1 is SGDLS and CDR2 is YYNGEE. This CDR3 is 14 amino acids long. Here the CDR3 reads CASSGDRYNTEAFF. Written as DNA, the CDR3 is TGTGCCAGCAGCGGGGACAGGTACAACACTGAAGCTTTCTTT.